The 26 T cell receptor beta chains below come from one sample, sequenced in a study of blood T cell repertoires in COVID-19. Assay used: immunoSEQ multiplex PCR; TCRdb lists only in-frame clones, some missing. Of fewer than 250,000 clones listed, approximately 80% were seen once; the top ten hold 6% to 8.5%. Material for sequencing was peripheral blood. These receptors all come from a man in his sixties with acute or convalescent COVID-19.

The V and J genes are TRBV10-3 and TRBJ2-7; TRBD1 is a possible D gene (5 bases). Trimming left V 3 bases short and J 1 base short, with 13 bases between. Germline CDR1 reads ENHRY; CDR2 reads SYGVKD. This CDR3 comprises 15 residues. The CDR3 DNA reads as TGTGCCATCAGTGATCCCCGACAGAGATCCTACGAGCAGTACTTC. This encodes CAISDPRQRSYEQYF.

The chain carries TRBV24-1 and TRBJ2-2; TRBD1 agrees at 7 bases. With 7 bases clipped from V and 4 bases from J, the junction kept 2 bases outside the gene matches. This CDR3 comprises 13 residues. CDR1 is KGHDR, CDR2 SFDVKD, per germline. CDR3 sequence: CATRTGATGELFF. CDR3 nucleotides: TGTGCCACCAGAACAGGGGCCACCGGGGAGCTGTTTTTT.

This clone showed up just a few times. V gene TRBV25-1 combines with J gene TRBJ1-2; 7 bases line up with TRBD1. Germline CDR1 MGHDK, CDR2 SYGVNS. J lost 8 bases, V lost 3 bases, and 3 bases had no gene match. The length of the CDR3 is 12 residues. CDR3 in amino acids: CASSDATGGYTF. CDR3 bases: TGTGCCAGCAGTGATGCGACAGGGGGCTACACCTTC.

The V gene is TRBV15, the J gene TRBJ1-1, with D unclear. Trimming stripped 0 bases from V and 6 bases from J, with 8 bases between. From germline, CDR1 is LNHNV and CDR2 YYDKDF (reference sequence). CDR3 size: 13 residues. CDR3 residues: CATSRDRQAEAFF. Here the CDR3 DNA reads TGTGCCACCAGCAGAGATAGGCAGGCTGAAGCTTTCTTT.

V usage is TRBV9 and J usage is TRBJ2-3; 8 bases fit TRBD2. Losses at the gene ends were 0 bases for V and 4 bases for J; bases not matched to a gene: 4. This CDR3 is built from 15 residues. Germline V gene lookup returns CDR1 SGDLS and CDR2 YYNGEE. The CDR3 nucleotides read TGTGCCAGCAGCGTAGGGCCGGGGGGGCCAGATACGCAGTATTTT. Translating gives CASSVGPGGPDTQYF.

The chain combines TRBV5-1 with TRBJ1-2, with D possibly being TRBD1 (5 bases). Germline CDR1 and CDR2: SGHRS and YFSETQ. The CDR3 consists of 16 residues. V was trimmed by 7 bases and J by 4 bases, leaving 23 bases between them. This CDR3 is CASGLGPPTASYGYTF. CDR3 DNA sequence: TGCGCCAGCGGCCTGGGGCCGCCGACTGCTTCCTATGGCTACACCTTC. The whole variable domain, filled in from reference TRBV5-1 and TRBJ1-2, reads KAGVTQTPRYLIKTRGQQVTLSCSPISGHRSVSWYQQTPGQGLQFLFEYFSETQRNKGNFPGRFSGRQFSNSRSEMNVSTLELGDSALYLCASGLGPPTASYGYTFGSGTRLTVV.

This chain's CDR3 is CASTIPGQGSNEQFF. The CDR3 region has the DNA TGCGCCAGCACCATTCCGGGACAGGGAAGCAATGAGCAGTTCTTC. V is TRBV5-1 and J is TRBJ2-1; 9 bases are shared with TRBD1. J gave up 6 bases and V 6 bases, and 10 bases lay outside the gene matches. The CDR3 loop spans 15 amino acids. Germline-derived CDR1 and CDR2 are SGHRS and YFSETQ.

The table lists this clone with a few counts. The genes are TRBV27 and TRBJ2-5, with 12 bases aligning to TRBD2. The J segment lost 13 bases and the V segment lost 6 bases, leaving 6 bases of the junction unmatched. There are 12 residues in the CDR3. The germline CDR1 and CDR2 sequences are MNHEY and SMNVEV (reference sequence). For the CDR3, the DNA is TGTGCCAGCAGCCTAGCGGGAGGGCCTGGGTACTTC. This translates into CASSLAGGPGYF.

The V call is TRBV29-1, the J call TRBJ1-2; 8 nucleotides align to TRBD1. This CDR3 is built from 13 residues. J gave up 0 bases and V 7 bases, and 4 bases lay outside the gene matches. Looked up from germline, CDR1 is SQVTM and CDR2 is ANQGSEA. CDR3 loop: CSARTGSNYGYTF. The CDR3 bases are TGCAGCGCCAGGACAGGGTCTAACTATGGCTACACCTTC.

About this clone itself: At one of its ends the junction is not consistent with the germline gene, which may arise from a read error. The chain employs TRBV7-3 and TRBJ2-1, with 8 bases fitting TRBD2. This CDR3 has 16 residues. Germline CDR1 is SGHTA and CDR2 is FQGTGA. CDR3 coding DNA: TGTGCCAGCAGCTTAGCCGGGACTAGGATGGGGGATGAGCAGCTCTTC. The encoded protein is CASSLAGTRMGDEQLF.

CDR3 in DNA: TGCAGTGCTAGTGCCGGACAGGGGCCTCATGGCTACACCTTC. Its protein is CSASAGQGPHGYTF. The chain combines TRBV20-1 with TRBJ1-2; 9 positions match TRBD1. The germline V gene encodes CDR1 DFQATT and CDR2 SNEGSKA (reference sequence). V was clipped by 3 bases and J by 6 bases; unmatched bases: 8. The CDR3 length is 14 residues.

The V gene is TRBV6-5, the J gene TRBJ1-5; 7 bases line up with TRBD1. The germline CDR1 and CDR2 sequences are MNHEY and SVGAGI. CDR3 size: 14 residues. The V segment lost 2 bases and the J segment 4 bases; nucleotides outside the gene matches: 2. The CDR3 is CASSYGGQNQPQHF. The CDR3 DNA follows: TGTGCCAGCAGTTACGGGGGACAGAATCAGCCCCAGCATTTT.

The V call is TRBV7-8, the J call TRBJ2-1, with 12 bases that match TRBD2. This CDR3 contains 17 residues. CDR1 is SGHVS, CDR2 FQNEAQ, per germline. Trimming at V came to 2 bases and at J to 2 bases, leaving 4 bases not matched to a gene. The CDR3 region is CASSLPGLAGTYNEQFF. In DNA form, the CDR3 reads TGTGCCAGCAGCTTACCCGGACTAGCGGGGACCTACAATGAGCAGTTCTTC.

The V gene is TRBV4-3, the J gene TRBJ2-7; TRBD2 aligns across 12 bases. Germline CDR1 LGHNA, CDR2 YSLEER. CDR3 size: 18 residues. V lost 0 bases to trimming and J lost 2 bases; unmatched junction nucleotides: 8. CDR3: CASSQEQSTSGGPYEQYF. The CDR3 coding sequence is TGCGCCAGCAGCCAAGAGCAATCGACTAGCGGGGGACCCTACGAGCAGTACTTC.

The V call is TRBV5-1, the J call TRBJ1-2, with no clear D. The CDR3 extends over 16 amino acids. The germline V and J ends were trimmed by 0 bases and 8 bases, with 20 bases remaining between them. Per germline, CDR1 SGHRS and CDR2 YFSETQ. This CDR3 reads CASSLEGLGGRKGYTF. The CDR3 DNA is TGCGCCAGCAGCTTGGAAGGGCTTGGAGGGCGGAAGGGCTACACCTTC. Filled out from reference TRBV5-1 and TRBJ1-2, the complete variable domain reads KAGVTQTPRYLIKTRGQQVTLSCSPISGHRSVSWYQQTPGQGLQFLFEYFSETQRNKGNFPGRFSGRQFSNSRSEMNVSTLELGDSALYLCASSLEGLGGRKGYTFGSGTRLTVV.

The V call is TRBV29-1, the J call TRBJ2-1, with D possibly matching TRBD2 (6 bases). V was clipped by 7 bases and J by 4 bases, with 11 bases between them. Per the germline V gene, CDR1 is SQVTM and CDR2 is ANQGSEA. The CDR3 consists of 12 residues. The chain's CDR3 is CSGYGTYNEQFF. Here the CDR3 DNA reads TGCAGCGGTTACGGGACTTACAATGAGCAGTTCTTC.

The table lists this clone with a count of one. The chain uses TRBV30 and TRBJ1-3; the D gene is possibly TRBD1 (5 bases). V gave up 3 bases and J gave up 0 bases, with 6 bases separating them. Germline lookup yields CDR1 GTSNPN and CDR2 SVGIG (reference sequence). The CDR3 loop spans 13 amino acids. The CDR3 DNA reads as TGTGCCTGGAGAGACAGCTCTGGAAACACCATATATTTT. It yields the protein CAWRDSSGNTIYF.

The genes are TRBV19 and TRBJ2-1; the match to TRBD2 covers 10 bases. The CDR3 has 16 amino acids. The germline CDR1 and CDR2 sequences are LNHDA and SQIVND (reference sequence). J was trimmed by 8 bases and V by 4 bases; bases with no gene match: 11. The CDR3 DNA reads TGTGCCAGTAGTAGGTTGTACAGCGGGAGGGGCGATGAGCAGTTCTTC. Residues: CASSRLYSGRGDEQFF. Based on the CDR3 plus reference TRBV19 and TRBJ2-1, the full variable domain is DGGITQSPKYLFRKEGQNVTLSCEQNLNHDAMYWYRQDPGQGLRLIYYSQIVNDFQKGDIAEGYSVSREKKESFPLTVTSAQKNPTAFYLCASSRLYSGRGDEQFFGPGTRLTVL.

The chain carries TRBV4-1 and TRBJ2-2; D is unclear. CDR1 and CDR2 from the germline V gene are MGHRA and YSYEKL. V was clipped by 2 bases and J by 0 bases, with 10 bases between them. This CDR3 is built from 16 residues. The CDR3 DNA sequence: TGCGCCAGCAGCCAAACAAGTCCTCCGAACACCGGGGAGCTGTTTTTT. Translated: CASSQTSPPNTGELFF.

The CDR3 loop is CASSIARGVDSPLHF. In DNA, the CDR3 is TGTGCCAGTAGTATAGCCCGGGGTGTGGATTCACCCCTCCACTTT. The genes are TRBV19 and TRBJ1-6, with D hard to call. In germline, CDR1 is LNHDA, CDR2 SQIVND (reference sequence). This CDR3 is built from 15 residues. V was pared by 1 base and J by 8 bases, with 12 bases between.

The table lists this clone with a count of one. The chain couples TRBV18 to TRBJ1-3; the D is unclear. The V gene lost 2 bases and the J gene lost 7 bases, with 15 bases spanning the gap. This CDR3 comprises 15 residues. Germline V gene data show CDR1 as KGHSH and CDR2 as LQKENI. The CDR3 DNA reads TGTGCCAGCTCACCAACAAAAGGTCCGGGGAACACCATATATTTT. Translating gives CASSPTKGPGNTIYF.

The rearrangement links TRBV6-4 to TRBJ2-1; TRBD2 matches at 11 bases. The V segment lost 6 bases and the J segment 8 bases; nucleotides outside the gene matches: 9. The V gene's germline CDR1 is MRHNA and CDR2 SNTAGT. This CDR3 region has 15 residues. The CDR3 coding sequence is TGTGCCAGCAGCGCGACTAGCGGGACAGAGGATGAGCAGTTCTTC. Protein sequence: CASSATSGTEDEQFF.

The chain combines TRBV19 with TRBJ2-2, with 10 bases fitting TRBD1. V gave up 5 bases and J gave up 5 bases; unmatched junction bases: 14. The CDR3 is 18 residues long. Germline CDR1 reads LNHDA; CDR2 reads SQIVND (reference sequence). CDR3: CASSPPWGQGSGTGELFF. The CDR3 DNA sequence: TGTGCCAGTAGTCCGCCTTGGGGACAGGGGTCGGGGACCGGGGAGCTGTTTTTT.

V and J are TRBV6-1 and TRBJ1-5; D unclear. From germline, CDR1 is MNHNS and CDR2 SASEGT. Between the trimmed V and J ends, which lost 2 bases and 4 bases, there was a span of 9 bases. This CDR3 has 14 residues. The CDR3 DNA reads TGTGCCAGCAGTGAACACATTAAGAATCAGCCCCAGCATTTT. It yields the protein CASSEHIKNQPQHF.

DNA for the CDR3: TGTGCCAGCAGCTTAGGTCAGTCCTACGAGCAGTACTTC. Protein sequence: CASSLGQSYEQYF. V and J are TRBV11-2 and TRBJ2-7; D not certain. The V gene lost 1 base and the J gene lost 1 base, with 5 bases spanning the gap. The CDR3 contains 13 residues. Germline V gene lookup returns CDR1 SGHAT and CDR2 FQNNGV.

V and J are TRBV20-1 and TRBJ1-4; D uncertain. Germline CDR1 is DFQATT and CDR2 is SNEGSKA (reference sequence). The CDR3 covers 12 residues. Between the trimmed V and J ends, which lost 3 bases and 5 bases, there was a span of 7 bases. The CDR3 nucleotides are TGCAGTGCTAGTCCCGGGAATGAAAAACTGTTTTTT. Translation gives CSASPGNEKLFF.